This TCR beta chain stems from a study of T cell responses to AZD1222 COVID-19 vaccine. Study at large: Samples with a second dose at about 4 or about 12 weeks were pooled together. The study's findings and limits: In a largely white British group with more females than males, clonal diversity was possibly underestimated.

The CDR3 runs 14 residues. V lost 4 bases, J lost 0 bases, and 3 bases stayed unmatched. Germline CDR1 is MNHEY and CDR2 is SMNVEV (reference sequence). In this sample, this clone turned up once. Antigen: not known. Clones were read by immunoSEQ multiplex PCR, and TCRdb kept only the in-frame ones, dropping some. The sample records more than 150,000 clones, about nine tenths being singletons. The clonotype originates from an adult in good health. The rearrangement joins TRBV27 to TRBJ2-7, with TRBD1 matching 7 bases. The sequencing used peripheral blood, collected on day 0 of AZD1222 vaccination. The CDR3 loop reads CASSSGQNSYEQYF. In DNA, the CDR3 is TGTGCCAGCAGTTCGGGACAGAACTCCTACGAGCAGTACTTC.